The table lists the clone carrying this T cell receptor beta chain with a few counts. The data belong to a study of cytomegalovirus exposure and HLA in healthy donors. V lost 2 bases to trimming and J lost 11 bases, with 10 bases between them. The CDR3 has 11 amino acids. Researchers ran the PCR with 60 Vbeta and 13 Jbeta primers. The protocol was immunoSEQ multiplex PCR, while the TCRdb copy is restricted to in-frame clones and leaves out a portion. The repertoire holds under 200,000 clones, with 77% as singletons. The sample taken for sequencing was PBMCs. The genes are TRBV5-3 and TRBJ1-1, with a possible D match to TRBD1 (5 bases). TRBV5-3 falls under the ORF class, with uncertain function. This sequence originates from a woman in her thirties or forties in good health and CMV-seropositive. In DNA form, the CDR3 reads TGTGCCAGAAGCTTCAAACAGGTGGCTTTCTTT. This codes for CARSFKQVAFF.